Listed here is a single TCR beta chain. The data were produced by immunoSEQ multiplex PCR, yet TCRdb's version contains in-frame clones alone and is incomplete. The sample carries 150,000 to 200,000 clones, over 70% recorded once. This sample is drawn from a study of blood T cell repertoires in COVID-19. CDR3 size: 17 residues. V lost 3 bases and J 4 bases, leaving 21 bases between the germline ends. This TCR was recovered from a man in his 60s with active or convalescent COVID-19. Sequenced material: peripheral blood. V gene TRBV23-1 combines with J gene TRBJ1-1; tentatively, D is TRBD1 (6 bases). TRBV23-1 has ORF status, its function being uncertain. The CDR3 DNA sequence: TGCGCCAGCAGTCACCGTAGGACAGACCTTCGGGGCACTGAAGCTTTCTTT. Translation gives CASSHRRTDLRGTEAFF.